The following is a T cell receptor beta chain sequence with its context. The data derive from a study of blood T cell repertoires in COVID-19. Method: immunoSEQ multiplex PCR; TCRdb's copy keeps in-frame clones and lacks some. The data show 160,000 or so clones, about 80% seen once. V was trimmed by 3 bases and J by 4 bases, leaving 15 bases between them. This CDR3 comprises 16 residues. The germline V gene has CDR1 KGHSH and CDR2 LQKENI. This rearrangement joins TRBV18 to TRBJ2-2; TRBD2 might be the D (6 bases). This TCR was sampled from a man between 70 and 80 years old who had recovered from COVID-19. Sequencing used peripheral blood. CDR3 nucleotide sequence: TGTGCCAGCTCACCCGTGGCGACAGCGGGCACCGGGGAGCTGTTTTTT. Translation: CASSPVATAGTGELFF.